The 9 T cell receptor beta chains presented below share a single source sample, sequenced in a study of beta chain features in type 1 diabetes. cDNA synthesis used the whole RNA isolate, giving expressed TCRB sequences. Libraries were prepared by immunoSEQ multiplex PCR; TCRdb keeps only in-frame clonotypes and omits some of them. The sample yields 300,000 to 400,000 clones, 10% to 15% seen once. Sequenced sample: naive CD4+ T cells from blood. These receptor sequences come from a man younger than 35 in good health.

In its sample, this clone was seen a few times. Other DNA sequences from this sample encode an identical CDR3 as well. This chain links TRBV7-2 with TRBJ2-1; 7 bases match TRBD2. CDR3 length: 15 amino acids. V shed 0 bases and J 2 bases; nucleotides not matched to a gene: 1. Per the germline V gene, CDR1 is SGHTA and CDR2 is FQGNSA. Written as DNA, the CDR3 is TGTGCCAGCAGCTTAGCGGGGGGGACCTACAATGAGCAGTTCTTC. This codes for CASSLAGGTYNEQFF.

This clone showed up just a few times. CDR3 in amino acids: CASSLALTGGIETQYF. As DNA, the CDR3 is TGTGCCAGCAGCTTAGCGCTAACGGGGGGCATCGAGACCCAGTACTTC. The chain joins TRBV7-2 to TRBJ2-5, with D possibly matching TRBD2 (7 bases). Germline V gives CDR1 SGHTA, CDR2 FQGNSA. V gave up 0 bases and J gave up 5 bases, with 16 bases separating them. The CDR3 is made up of 16 amino acids.

This clone was detected only a few times. The chain has TRBV4-3 and TRBJ2-7, with D tentatively TRBD1 (5 bases). This CDR3 comprises 13 residues. CDR1 is LGHNA, CDR2 YSLEER, per germline. Trimming pared 0 bases from V and 3 bases from J, leaving 6 bases between. The CDR3 sequence is CASSQDRVYEQYF. DNA for the CDR3: TGCGCCAGCAGCCAAGACAGGGTCTACGAGCAGTACTTC.

Note on this clone: Distinct nucleotide sequences in the sample also encode this CDR3. V usage is TRBV11-2 and J usage is TRBJ2-3; TRBD2 is a possible D gene (6 bases). V lost 5 bases and J 0 bases, leaving 9 bases between the germline ends. This CDR3 spans 14 amino acids. The germline V gene has CDR1 SGHAT and CDR2 FQNNGV. CDR3 in DNA: TGTGCCAGCAGCCTGGGACTCAGCACAGATACGCAGTATTTT. It codes for CASSLGLSTDTQYF.

V gene TRBV19 combines with J gene TRBJ1-5, with D possibly matching TRBD1 (5 bases). CDR3 length: 15 amino acids. Trimming removed 0 bases from V and 9 bases from J, with 15 bases in between. Germline CDR1 reads LNHDA; CDR2 reads SQIVND (reference sequence). CDR3: CASSIDPAVQGPQHF. CDR3 nucleotide sequence: TGTGCCAGTAGTATAGATCCGGCGGTTCAGGGGCCCCAGCATTTT.

The V call is TRBV7-2, the J call TRBJ1-5; 10 nucleotides line up with TRBD1. The V segment lost 5 bases and the J segment 6 bases; nucleotides outside the gene matches: 7. CDR1 and CDR2 (germline): SGHTA, FQGNSA. The length of the CDR3 is 15 residues. The CDR3 is CASSADRGLLQPQHF. The DNA of the CDR3 is TGTGCCAGCAGCGCGGACAGGGGGTTGCTTCAGCCCCAGCATTTT.

This clone was detected only once. Other DNA sequences in this sample translate to the same CDR3. V gene TRBV27 combines with J gene TRBJ1-1; TRBD1 might be the D (5 bases). Germline CDR1 reads MNHEY; CDR2 reads SMNVEV (reference sequence). V lost 0 bases, J lost 3 bases, and 5 bases lay in between. There are 13 residues in the CDR3. The CDR3 reads CASSLSRDTEAFF. The CDR3 DNA follows: TGTGCCAGCAGTTTATCCAGGGACACTGAAGCTTTCTTT.

In this sample, this clone turned up a few times. The rearrangement links TRBV30 to TRBJ2-7, with TRBD2 as a possible D gene (6 bases). Trimming removed 2 bases from V and 8 bases from J, with 10 bases in between. The CDR3 runs to 11 residues. Germline CDR1 is GTSNPN and CDR2 is SVGIG (reference sequence). CDR3 in amino acids: CAWSPGGKQYF. Written as DNA, the CDR3 is TGTGCCTGGAGTCCCGGGGGTAAGCAGTACTTC. Using reference TRBV30 and TRBJ2-7 for the parts outside the CDR3, the full variable domain is SQTIHQWPATLVQPVGSPLSLECTVEGTSNPNLYWYRQAAGRGLQLLFYSVGIGQISSEVPQNLSASRPQDRQFILSSKKLLLSDSGFYLCAWSPGGKQYFGPGTRLTVT.

This clone showed up just a few times. The J gene is TRBJ2-1, the V gene TRBV10-3, with a tentative D call TRBD1 (6 bases). The CDR3 loop spans 12 amino acids. V was shortened by 5 bases and J by 5 bases, with 7 bases between the two germline ends. Germline V gives CDR1 ENHRY, CDR2 SYGVKD. The CDR3 is CAISSGDNEQFF. In DNA form, the CDR3 reads TGTGCCATCAGTTCAGGGGACAATGAGCAGTTCTTC.